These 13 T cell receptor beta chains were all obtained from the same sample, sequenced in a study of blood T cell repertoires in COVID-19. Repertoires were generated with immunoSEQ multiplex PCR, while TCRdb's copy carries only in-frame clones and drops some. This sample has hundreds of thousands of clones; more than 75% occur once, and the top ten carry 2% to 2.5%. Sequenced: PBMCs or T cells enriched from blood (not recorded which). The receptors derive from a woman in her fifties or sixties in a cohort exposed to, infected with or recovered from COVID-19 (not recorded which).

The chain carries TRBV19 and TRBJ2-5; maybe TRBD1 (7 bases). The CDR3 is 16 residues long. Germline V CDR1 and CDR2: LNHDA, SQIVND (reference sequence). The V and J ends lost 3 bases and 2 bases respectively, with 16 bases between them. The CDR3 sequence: CASSMHGRGQQETQYF. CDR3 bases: TGTGCCAGTAGTATGCATGGGCGGGGACAGCAAGAGACCCAGTACTTC.

The CDR3 loop reads CASSESKGATSGYTF. The CDR3 DNA follows: TGTGCCAGCAGTGAATCGAAGGGGGCTACGAGTGGCTACACCTTC. The chain couples TRBV25-1 to TRBJ1-2; 7 bases line up with TRBD1. Germline V gene data show CDR1 as MGHDK and CDR2 as SYGVNS. The CDR3 extends over 15 amino acids. After removal of 1 base from V and 7 bases from J, the junction contained 9 bases not matched to a gene.

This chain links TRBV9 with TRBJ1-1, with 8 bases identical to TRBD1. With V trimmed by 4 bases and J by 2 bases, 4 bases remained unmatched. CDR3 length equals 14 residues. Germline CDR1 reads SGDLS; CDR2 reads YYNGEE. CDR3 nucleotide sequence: TGTGCCAGCAGCCTCAGGGGGCCAAACACTGAAGCTTTCTTT. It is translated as CASSLRGPNTEAFF.

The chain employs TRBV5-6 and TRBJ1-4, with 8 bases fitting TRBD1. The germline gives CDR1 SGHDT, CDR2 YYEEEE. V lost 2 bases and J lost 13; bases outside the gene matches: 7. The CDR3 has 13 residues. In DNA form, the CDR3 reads TGTGCCAGCAGCTTTATCGACAGGGGCGGACTGTTTTTT. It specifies CASSFIDRGGLFF.

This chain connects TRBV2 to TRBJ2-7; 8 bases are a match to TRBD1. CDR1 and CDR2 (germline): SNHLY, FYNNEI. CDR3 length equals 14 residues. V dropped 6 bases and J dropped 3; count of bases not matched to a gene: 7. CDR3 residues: CASRQTGASYEQYF. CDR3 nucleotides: TGTGCCAGCAGACAGACAGGGGCCAGCTACGAGCAGTACTTC.

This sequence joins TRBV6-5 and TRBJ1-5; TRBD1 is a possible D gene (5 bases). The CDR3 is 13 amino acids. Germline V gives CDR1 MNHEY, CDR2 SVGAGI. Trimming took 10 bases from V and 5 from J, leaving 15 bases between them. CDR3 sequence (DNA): TGTGCCACCAGCAGGGAATTCGATCAGCCCCAGCATTTT. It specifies CATSREFDQPQHF.

The CDR3 here is CSVADRGYTEAFF. Here the CDR3 DNA reads TGCAGCGTCGCTGACAGGGGGTACACTGAAGCTTTCTTT. The V and J genes are TRBV29-1 and TRBJ1-1; 9 bases match TRBD1. Germline V gene sequence: CDR1 SQVTM, CDR2 ANQGSEA. Trimming cost V 6 bases and J 3 bases; bases outside gene matches: 5. This CDR3 has 13 residues. Full variable domain (missing parts from reference TRBV29-1 and TRBJ1-1): SAVISQKPSRDICQRGTSLTIQCQVDSQVTMMFWYRQQPGQSLTLIATANQGSEATYESGFVIDKFPISRPNLTFSTLTVSNMSPEDSSIYLCSVADRGYTEAFFGQGTRLTVV.

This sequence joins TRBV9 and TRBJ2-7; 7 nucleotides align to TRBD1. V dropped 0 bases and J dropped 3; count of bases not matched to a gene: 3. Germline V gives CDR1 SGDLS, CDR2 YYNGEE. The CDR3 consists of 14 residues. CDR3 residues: CASSVGPGGYEQYF. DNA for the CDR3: TGTGCCAGCAGCGTAGGTCCAGGGGGCTACGAGCAGTACTTC.

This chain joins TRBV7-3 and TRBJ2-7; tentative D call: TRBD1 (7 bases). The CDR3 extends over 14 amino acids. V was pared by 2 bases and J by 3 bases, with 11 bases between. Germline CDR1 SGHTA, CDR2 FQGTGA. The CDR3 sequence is CASSLQGGNYEQYF. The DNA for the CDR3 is TGTGCCAGCAGCTTACAGGGGGGAAACTACGAGCAGTACTTC.

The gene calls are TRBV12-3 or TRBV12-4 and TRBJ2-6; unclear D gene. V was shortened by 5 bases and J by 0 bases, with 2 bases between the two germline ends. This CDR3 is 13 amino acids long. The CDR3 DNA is TGTGCCAGCAGTCACTCTGGGGCCAACGTCCTGACTTTC. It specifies CASSHSGANVLTF.

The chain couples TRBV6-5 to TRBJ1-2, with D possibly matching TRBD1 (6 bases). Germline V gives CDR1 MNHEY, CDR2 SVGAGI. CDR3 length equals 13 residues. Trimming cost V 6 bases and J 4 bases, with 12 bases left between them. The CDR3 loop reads CASSLGQIYGYTF. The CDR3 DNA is TGTGCCAGCAGCCTAGGACAGATCTATGGCTACACCTTC.

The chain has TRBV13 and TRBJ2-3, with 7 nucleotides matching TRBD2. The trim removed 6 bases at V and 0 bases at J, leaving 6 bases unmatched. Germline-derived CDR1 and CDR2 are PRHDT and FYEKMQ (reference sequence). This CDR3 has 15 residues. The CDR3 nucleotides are TGTGCCAGCAGGGCGTGGGGGGGTAGCACAGATACGCAGTATTTT. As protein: CASRAWGGSTDTQYF.

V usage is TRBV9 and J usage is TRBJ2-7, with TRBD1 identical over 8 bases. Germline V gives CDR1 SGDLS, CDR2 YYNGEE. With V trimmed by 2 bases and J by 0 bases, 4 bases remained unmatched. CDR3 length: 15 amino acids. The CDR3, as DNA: TGTGCCAGCAGCGTGTACGGACAGGGCTCCTACGAGCAGTACTTC. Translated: CASSVYGQGSYEQYF.